Listed below are T cell receptor beta chains from one sample, sequenced in a study of cytomegalovirus exposure and HLA in healthy donors. Clones were sequenced by immunoSEQ multiplex PCR, and TCRdb holds only the in-frame ones, with some missing. The table has 50,000 to 65,000 clones, approximately 82% seen once. The sequenced material came from PBMCs. These receptor sequences come from a woman between 18 and 29 years old in good health and CMV-seronegative. Each CDR3 is given with its conserved first and last residue. The order of the fields is CDR3 length, V gene, clone size, J gene, D gene, CDR3 DNA, CDR3 protein. D genes are given only for firm matches. Size is omitted from some rows. Given values are once, few, many or a class for expanded clones.

17,TRBV28,NA,TRBJ2-7,TRBD2,TGTGCCAGCAGTTTAAACTACGGGGGGACCGACGCCTACGAGCAGTACTTC,CASSLNYGGTDAYEQYF
13,TRBV6-5,NA,TRBJ1-3,NA,TGTGCCAGCAGTCCAGACAGCGGAAACACCATATATTTT,CASSPDSGNTIYF
14,TRBV28,NA,TRBJ2-5,NA,TGTGCCAGCACCTGGTCGGGATTCGGGGAGACCCAGTACTTC,CASTWSGFGETQYF
14,TRBV10-3,NA,TRBJ2-7,TRBD2,TGTGCCATCAGGCTAGCGGGGGGCCCCTACGAGCAGTACTTC,CAIRLAGGPYEQYF
16,TRBV6-1,NA,TRBJ2-7,NA,TGTGCCAGCAGTGCCCTAGAGGTCCCCACCTCCTACGAGCAGTACTTC,CASSALEVPTSYEQYF
15,TRBV7-6,once,TRBJ1-1,TRBD1,TGTGCCAGCAGCTTTACTACAGGGGGCGGAATCGAAGCTTTCTTT,CASSFTTGGGIEAFF
15,TRBV10-1,few,TRBJ1-2,NA,TGCGCCAGCAGTGTTAGAGGAGGGAAGAAGAATGGCTACACCTTC,CASSVRGGKKNGYTF
18,TRBV19,few,TRBJ2-4,NA,TGTGCCAGTAGTAGCTGGGGCAGCTCAACCCTAGCCAAAAACATTCAGTACTTC,CASSSWGSSTLAKNIQYF
14,TRBV11-2,NA,TRBJ2-3,NA,TGTGCCAGCAGCTTCGGGAGAACCACAGATACGCAGTATTTT,CASSFGRTTDTQYF
15,TRBV27,NA,TRBJ2-3,TRBD2,TGTGCCAGCAGCAAAGGACTAGCGCACACAGATACGCAGTATTTT,CASSKGLAHTDTQYF
13,TRBV28,NA,TRBJ1-2,NA,TGTGCCAGCAGATCTGGACAGACCCATGGCTACACCTTC,CASRSGQTHGYTF
15,TRBV27,NA,TRBJ2-1,TRBD2,TGTGCCAGCAGTTTCGGCGCGGGAGGGGGCAATGAGCAGTTCTTC,CASSFGAGGGNEQFF
18,TRBV7-8,NA,TRBJ2-3,TRBD2,TGTGCCAGCAGCCCCTACCGACTAGCGGGAAGGTCGATAGATACGCAGTATTTT,CASSPYRLAGRSIDTQYF
14,TRBV9,once,TRBJ2-7,TRBD2,TGTGCCAGCAGCGAAAGCGGGAGCTCCTACGAGCAGTACTTC,CASSESGSSYEQYF
15,TRBV28,NA,TRBJ2-1,TRBD1,TGTGCCAGCAGTACCGGGACAGGGGGGGGAACTGAGCAGTTCTTC,CASSTGTGGGTEQFF
16,TRBV19,NA,TRBJ2-3,NA,TGTGCCAGTAGTATAGCCTCGGGCGGGACGGGAGATACGCAGTATTTT,CASSIASGGTGDTQYF
16,TRBV7-9,few,TRBJ2-5,TRBD2,TGTGCCAGCAGCTTAGGAGCGGGAGATTCCCAAGAGACCCAGTACTTC,CASSLGAGDSQETQYF
15,TRBV4-1,NA,TRBJ2-7,TRBD2,TGCGCCAGCAGCCTCCGGGGTAGCGGGAGTTACGAGCAGTACTTC,CASSLRGSGSYEQYF
18,TRBV7-2,few,TRBJ2-1,TRBD2,TGTGCCAGCAGCTTAGTGATCTCGACTAGCGCAGTGGACAATGAGCAGTTCTTC,CASSLVISTSAVDNEQFF
16,TRBV6-1,NA,TRBJ1-5,NA,TGTGCCAGCAGTGGCCCGGGGTTTTATAGCAATCAGCCCCAGCATTTT,CASSGPGFYSNQPQHF
14,TRBV28,NA,TRBJ2-7,NA,TGTGCCAGCAGTTTGTCAACAGGAGCCTACGAGCAGTACTTC,CASSLSTGAYEQYF
16,TRBV27,NA,TRBJ2-5,TRBD1,TGTGCCAGCAGTTTAGTAGCCGGCAGGGGGCGAGAGACCCAGTACTTC,CASSLVAGRGRETQYF
13,TRBV15,few,TRBJ1-1,NA,TGTGCCACCAGCAGCCTCACGGGGTCTGAAGCTTTCTTT,CATSSLTGSEAFF
15,TRBV5-1,few,TRBJ2-7,TRBD1,TGCGCCAGCAGCCTGGGGGACAGGGGTTTCTACGAGCAGTACTTC,CASSLGDRGFYEQYF
15,TRBV7-7,NA,TRBJ1-4,TRBD1,TGTGCTAGCAGCTTAGGCTCCGGGACAGGCGAAAAACTGTTTTTT,CASSLGSGTGEKLFF
18,TRBV19,NA,TRBJ2-2,TRBD1,TGTGCCAGTAGTATAGAGGGGGGACTTCAGGGGGCTGTCGGGGAGCTGTTTTTT,CASSIEGGLQGAVGELFF
14,TRBV19,NA,TRBJ2-1,TRBD2,TGTGCCAGCAGCAATCGACTAGCGGCGGGTGAGCAGTTCTTC,CASSNRLAAGEQFF
15,TRBV19,NA,TRBJ1-2,NA,TGTGCCAGTAGTACCCCTCCCGACAGTTCTTATGGCTACACCTTC,CASSTPPDSSYGYTF
13,TRBV30,few,TRBJ2-1,NA,TGTGCCTGGAACTTGGGGGGTTCGGGTGAGCAGTTCTTC,CAWNLGGSGEQFF
12,TRBV27,once,TRBJ2-7,NA,TGTGCCAGCAGCTCAAGTGTCCGGGAGCAGTACTTC,CASSSSVREQYF
15,TRBV6-1,NA,TRBJ2-7,TRBD1,TGTGCCAGCAGCCACGACAGGGGGCAAGCCTACGAGCAGTACTTC,CASSHDRGQAYEQYF
15,TRBV18,NA,TRBJ2-7,TRBD1,TGTGCCAGCTCACCACGGGGCAGGGGGCTATACGAGCAGTACTTC,CASSPRGRGLYEQYF
14,TRBV11-2,NA,TRBJ2-1,NA,TGTGCCAGCAGCCCAGTTCAGGGGTACAATGAGCAGTTCTTC,CASSPVQGYNEQFF